This paragraph covers one TCR beta chain sequence. Of the isolated RNA, all was reverse transcribed, and so the sequenced material was expressed TCRB transcripts. Libraries were prepared by immunoSEQ multiplex PCR; TCRdb keeps only in-frame clonotypes and omits some of them. The sample consists of around 430,000 clones, roughly 30% of them appearing once. This entry comes from a study of beta chain features in type 1 diabetes. The CDR3 is made up of 15 amino acids. Per germline, CDR1 GTSNPN and CDR2 SVGIG (reference sequence). Germline trimming cut 1 base from V and 7 bases from J; bases unmatched to any gene: 8.

Sample: naive CD4+ T cells from blood. The gene calls are TRBV30 and TRBJ2-2, with 8 positions matching TRBD2. The origin of this receptor is a man aged 18 to 30 in good health. CDR3 in DNA: TGTGCCTGGAGTGCCCTAACTAGCGGTTACGGGGAGCTGTTTTTT. As protein: CAWSALTSGYGELFF.